One and the same sample provided the 28 T cell receptor beta chains below, sequenced in a study of blood T cell repertoires in COVID-19. The method was immunoSEQ multiplex PCR; TCRdb's version includes in-frame clones alone and lacks a portion of them. Of approximately 140,000 clones listed, 86% are singletons. The specimen was PBMCs or T cells enriched from blood (not recorded which). The source of these receptors is a woman between 45 and 65 years old who had recovered from COVID-19.

The chain couples TRBV4-1 to TRBJ2-5; 8 bases are shared with TRBD2. The CDR3 runs 20 residues. V lost 1 base and J lost 1; bases outside the gene matches: 17. CDR1 MGHRA and CDR2 YSYEKL come from the germline V gene. The CDR3 here is CASSQGFLGGGSVSQETQYF. The CDR3 nucleotides are TGCGCCAGCAGCCAAGGGTTTCTCGGCGGGGGGTCCGTTAGCCAAGAGACCCAGTACTTC.

This rearrangement joins TRBV6-2 or TRBV6-3 to TRBJ1-4; no definite D call. The CDR3 has 16 amino acids. V was trimmed by 2 bases and J by 7 bases, leaving 17 bases between them. CDR1 is MNHEY and CDR2 is SVGEGT in the germline V gene. The CDR3 coding sequence is TGTGCCAGCAGTTACGGGAGTCCAGGACCCTCTGAAAAACTGTTTTTT. Protein: CASSYGSPGPSEKLFF.

The V gene is TRBV3-1 (or the pseudogene TRBV3-2), the J gene TRBJ1-4; tentative D call: TRBD1 (6 bases). From germline, CDR1 is LGHDT and CDR2 YNNKEL (reference sequence). The CDR3 length is 13 residues. Trimming removed 4 bases from V and 7 bases from J, with 10 bases in between. The CDR3 region has the DNA TGTGCCAGCAGCCGAGGGGGTTTTGAAAAACTGTTTTTT. Translation gives CASSRGGFEKLFF.

V gene TRBV5-8 combines with J gene TRBJ2-2; no clear D. Trimming shortened V by 3 bases and J by 1 base, and 10 bases separated the two germline ends. Germline V lookup: CDR1 SGHTS, CDR2 YDEGEE. This CDR3 has 15 amino acids. CDR3: CASSSWAGNTGELFF. CDR3 bases: TGTGCCAGCAGCTCCTGGGCAGGGAACACCGGGGAGCTGTTTTTT.

The chain carries TRBV10-3 and TRBJ2-7; perhaps TRBD1 as D (5 bases). V dropped 7 bases and J dropped 1 base, with 8 bases sitting between them. CDR3 length: 12 amino acids. Germline V gene lookup returns CDR1 ENHRY and CDR2 SYGVKD. CDR3: CAIKGQSYEQYF. CDR3 coding DNA: TGTGCCATCAAGGGGCAATCCTACGAGCAGTACTTC.

This chain uses TRBV5-4 with TRBJ2-3; TRBD2 aligns across 9 bases. The length of the CDR3 is 16 residues. Germline CDR1 and CDR2: SGHNT and YYREEE (reference sequence). V was clipped by 0 bases and J by 1 base; unmatched bases: 3. The CDR3 DNA is TGTGCCAGCAGCTTGGACGAGCGGGGGGGCACAGATACGCAGTATTTT. Translated, it gives CASSLDERGGTDTQYF.

This clone appeared once. This rearrangement joins TRBV5-4 to TRBJ1-2; 11 bases fit TRBD1. Germline loops: CDR1 SGHNT, CDR2 YYREEE (reference sequence). V lost 4 bases, J lost 3 bases, and 2 bases stayed unmatched. The CDR3 loop spans 14 amino acids. As DNA, the CDR3 is TGTGCCAGCAGCAGGGACAGGGGGGACTATGGCTACACCTTC. Translated: CASSRDRGDYGYTF. Using reference TRBV5-4 and TRBJ1-2 for the parts outside the CDR3, the full variable domain is ETGVTQSPTHLIKTRGQQVTLRCSSQSGHNTVSWYQQALGQGPQFIFQYYREEENGRGNFPPRFSGLQFPNYSSELNVNALELDDSALYLCASSRDRGDYGYTFGSGTRLTVV.

J is TRBJ2-3 and V is TRBV30; 8 bases are shared with TRBD2. The germline CDR1 and CDR2 sequences are GTSNPN and SVGIG (reference sequence). This CDR3 is built from 14 residues. The V segment lost 4 bases and the J segment 0 bases; nucleotides outside the gene matches: 3. The CDR3 loop reads CAWTAGGSTDTQYF. The CDR3 nucleotides are TGTGCCTGGACGGCGGGGGGCAGCACAGATACGCAGTATTTT. Variable domain in full (rest from reference TRBV30 and TRBJ2-3): SQTIHQWPATLVQPVGSPLSLECTVEGTSNPNLYWYRQAAGRGLQLLFYSVGIGQISSEVPQNLSASRPQDRQFILSSKKLLLSDSGFYLCAWTAGGSTDTQYFGPGTRLTVL.

This CDR3 is CASSGFEAFF. Written as DNA, the CDR3 is TGTGCCAGCAGCGGCTTTGAAGCTTTCTTT. The chain employs TRBV7-9 and TRBJ1-1; the D is unclear. This CDR3 contains 10 residues. With 5 bases removed from V and 7 bases from J, the gap between germline ends came to 5 bases. Looked up from germline, CDR1 is SEHNR and CDR2 is FQNEAQ (reference sequence).

This chain uses TRBV5-8 with TRBJ2-7; 7 bases are shared with TRBD1. CDR3 size: 17 residues. CDR1 is SGHTS and CDR2 is YDEGEE in the germline V gene. Germline trimming cut 4 bases from V and 7 bases from J; bases unmatched to any gene: 20. Written as DNA, the CDR3 is TGTGCCAGCAGCCCTCGACAGGGATATGGGTTGTCGTGGGAGCAGTACTTC. As protein: CASSPRQGYGLSWEQYF.

The gene calls are TRBV7-2 and TRBJ2-5; 8 bases are shared with TRBD2. V lost 5 bases and J lost 5; bases outside the gene matches: 10. The CDR3 contains 15 residues. Germline V gene sequence: CDR1 SGHTA, CDR2 FQGNSA. As DNA, the CDR3 is TGTGCCAGCAGCCCATCGGGGGGGGAAGCGGAGACCCAGTACTTC. Its translation is CASSPSGGEAETQYF.

The rearrangement joins TRBV2 to TRBJ2-5; 11 bases are shared with TRBD2. The CDR3 is 16 amino acids. Germline V gives CDR1 SNHLY, CDR2 FYNNEI. Trimming cost V 2 bases and J 5 bases; bases outside gene matches: 7. The DNA for the CDR3 is TGTGCCAGCAGTGAACCACTAGCGGGGGCCGGGGAGACCCAGTACTTC. This sequence encodes CASSEPLAGAGETQYF.

The V and J genes are TRBV4-2 and TRBJ2-7; 10 positions match TRBD1. CDR3 length: 15 residues. The V gene's germline CDR1 is LGHNA and CDR2 YNFKEQ. V lost 2 bases, J lost 7 bases, and 8 bases stayed unmatched. CDR3 protein: CASSQLPGQGREQYF. CDR3 sequence (DNA): TGTGCCAGCAGCCAACTCCCGGGACAGGGGCGGGAGCAGTACTTC.

The chain links TRBV11-2 to TRBJ1-4, with D possibly TRBD1 on 6 matching bases. Trimming shortened V by 2 bases and J by 8 bases, and 15 bases separated the two germline ends. From germline, CDR1 is SGHAT and CDR2 FQNNGV. This CDR3 comprises 15 residues. This chain's CDR3 is CASSLRTGSFEKLFF. CDR3 sequence (DNA): TGTGCCAGCAGCTTAAGAACAGGGTCCTTCGAAAAACTGTTTTTT.

The chain employs TRBV7-9 and TRBJ1-6; D ambiguous. The CDR3 loop spans 14 amino acids. Germline CDR1 and CDR2: SEHNR and FQNEAQ (reference sequence). The V and J ends lost 1 base and 7 bases respectively, with 8 bases between them. The CDR3 nucleotides read TGTGCCAGCAGCTTAGTGTCAGAAAATTCACCCCTCCACTTT. Its translation is CASSLVSENSPLHF.

This chain links TRBV4-3 with TRBJ2-7, with D tentatively TRBD1 (6 bases). Germline V gene sequence: CDR1 LGHNA, CDR2 YSLEER. The CDR3 extends over 13 amino acids. Trimming removed 3 bases at V and 7 bases at J, with 13 bases between. Here the CDR3 DNA reads TGCGCCAGCAGCCAGGAAGGACAGAGAGAGCAGTACTTC. It codes for CASSQEGQREQYF.

The chain recombines TRBV7-9 with TRBJ1-1, with D perhaps matching TRBD1 (5 bases). V lost 6 bases and J lost 0, with 8 bases in between. The CDR3 runs to 13 residues. CDR1 and CDR2 (germline): SEHNR, FQNEAQ (reference sequence). The CDR3 region has the DNA TGTGCCAGCAGTCAGACAGTGAACACTGAAGCTTTCTTT. Protein sequence: CASSQTVNTEAFF.

V usage is TRBV18 and J usage is TRBJ1-2; D call uncertain. Looked up from germline, CDR1 is KGHSH and CDR2 is LQKENI. CDR3 length: 12 amino acids. The V and J ends lost 5 bases and 4 bases respectively, with 8 bases between them. CDR3 in amino acids: CASSEVAYGYTF. The CDR3 nucleotides are TGTGCCAGCTCAGAAGTAGCCTATGGCTACACCTTC. Variable domain in full (rest from reference TRBV18 and TRBJ1-2): NAGVMQNPRHLVRRRGQEARLRCSPMKGHSHVYWYRQLPEEGLKFMVYLQKENIIDESGMPKERFSAEFPKEGPSILRIQQVVRGDSAAYFCASSEVAYGYTFGSGTRLTVV.

The chain joins TRBV6-5 to TRBJ1-2; 10 bases agree with TRBD1. Trimming removed 4 bases from V and 3 bases from J; junction bases left unmatched: 8. This CDR3 has 16 amino acids. From germline, CDR1 is MNHEY and CDR2 SVGAGI. Here the CDR3 DNA reads TGTGCCAGCAGTTTAGGGACAGGGGAGTTAGACTATGGCTACACCTTC. As protein: CASSLGTGELDYGYTF.

J is TRBJ2-3 and V is TRBV4-3, with TRBD2 identical over 9 bases. Germline V gene lookup returns CDR1 LGHNA and CDR2 YSLEER. Germline trimming cut 0 bases from V and 2 bases from J; bases unmatched to any gene: 15. The CDR3 totals 20 residues. The CDR3 sequence is CASSQDVGSGGRTNTDTQYF. The CDR3 DNA sequence: TGCGCCAGCAGCCAAGATGTGGGTAGCGGGGGCCGAACGAACACAGATACGCAGTATTTT.

The V and J genes are TRBV20-1 and TRBJ1-2; D is unclear. V was cut by 3 bases and J by 8 bases, with 13 bases left in between. Germline V lookup: CDR1 DFQATT, CDR2 SNEGSKA (reference sequence). The CDR3 is 12 residues long. CDR3 sequence reads: CSASPGPGGYTF. CDR3 sequence (DNA): TGCAGTGCTAGTCCCGGTCCGGGGGGCTACACCTTC.

This chain links TRBV9 with TRBJ2-1; 11 bases line up with TRBD1. The V gene's germline CDR1 is SGDLS and CDR2 YYNGEE. V lost 5 bases to trimming and J lost 2 bases; unmatched junction nucleotides: 9. The CDR3 runs 17 residues. The CDR3 loop reads CASRQDRGLWAYNEQFF. The CDR3 DNA follows: TGTGCCAGCAGACAGGACAGGGGGCTCTGGGCCTACAATGAGCAGTTCTTC.

The chain is built from TRBV7-2 and TRBJ1-3; D ambiguous. Germline loops: CDR1 SGHTA, CDR2 FQGNSA. V lost 1 base and J lost 2, with 9 bases in between. This CDR3 region has 15 residues. As DNA, the CDR3 is TGTGCCAGCAGCTTAGTTGCGGAAACTGGAAACACCATATATTTT. Residues: CASSLVAETGNTIYF.

The chain employs TRBV5-1 and TRBJ2-5, with D possibly being TRBD2 (5 bases). The CDR3 runs 15 residues. The V gene's germline CDR1 is SGHRS and CDR2 YFSETQ. Trimming cost V 0 bases and J 1 base, with 10 bases left between them. Here the CDR3 reads CASSLGGSGQETQYF. DNA for the CDR3: TGCGCCAGCAGCTTGGGAGGGTCAGGCCAAGAGACCCAGTACTTC.

The J gene is TRBJ1-1, the V gene TRBV19; the match to TRBD1 covers 9 bases. Germline trimming cut 8 bases from V and 6 bases from J; bases unmatched to any gene: 7. CDR1 LNHDA and CDR2 SQIVND come from the germline V gene (reference sequence). The CDR3 runs to 13 residues. This chain's CDR3 is CASRRDRVAEAFF. In DNA, the CDR3 is TGTGCCAGTCGCCGGGACAGGGTTGCTGAAGCTTTCTTT.

This chain links TRBV10-3 with TRBJ1-6; 8 bases agree with TRBD1. Germline assignment: CDR1 ENHRY and CDR2 SYGVKD. The length of the CDR3 is 15 residues. Unmatched junction bases numbered 5, after V lost 4 bases and J lost 6 bases. CDR3 in DNA: TGTGCCATCAGTGGGACAGGGTTTGGTAATTCACCCCTCCACTTT. Its protein product is CAISGTGFGNSPLHF.

This clone came up once. The V gene is TRBV11-3, the J gene TRBJ2-3; 7 nucleotides line up with TRBD2. V gave up 6 bases and J gave up 10 bases; unmatched junction bases: 10. The CDR3 is 13 amino acids. The V gene's germline CDR1 is SGHNT and CDR2 YENEEA. CDR3 amino acids: CASRYPLAGAQYF. CDR3 bases: TGTGCCAGCAGATACCCCCTGGCGGGGGCGCAGTATTTT.

V usage is TRBV6-4 and J usage is TRBJ1-5; 11 bases fit TRBD1. The germline CDR1 and CDR2 sequences are MRHNA and SNTAGT. This CDR3 has 20 amino acids. V was clipped by 7 bases and J by 2 bases; unmatched bases: 19. DNA for the CDR3: TGTGCCAGCACTCCCTCGGAGGACAGGGGGCATATTATGCGCAATCAGCCCCAGCATTTT. Translating it yields CASTPSEDRGHIMRNQPQHF.